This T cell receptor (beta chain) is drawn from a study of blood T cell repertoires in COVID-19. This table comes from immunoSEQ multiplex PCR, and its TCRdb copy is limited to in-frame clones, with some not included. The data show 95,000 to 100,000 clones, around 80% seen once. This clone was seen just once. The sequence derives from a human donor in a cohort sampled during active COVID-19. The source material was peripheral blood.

The CDR3 DNA follows: TGCGCCAGCAGCTTGGTTTCAGGATCGGGGGAAGCTTTCTTT. Amino acid sequence: CASSLVSGSGEAFF. The rearrangement joins TRBV5-1 to TRBJ1-1; no firm D call. Trimming left V 0 bases short and J 8 bases short, with 14 bases between. CDR1 and CDR2 (germline): SGHRS, YFSETQ. The CDR3 is 14 residues long.